This TCR beta chain comes out of a study of cytomegalovirus exposure and HLA in healthy donors. Germline trimming cut 7 bases from V and 3 bases from J; bases unmatched to any gene: 4. Germline V CDR1 and CDR2: WSHSY, SAAADI. This CDR3 contains 15 residues. Only in-frame clones appear in the TCRdb table, and some are missing; sequencing was by immunoSEQ multiplex PCR. The profile covers about 120,000 clones, with around 88% appearing a single time and around 2% taken by the ten largest. The origin of this receptor is a man younger than 35 in good health and CMV-seronegative. The sequenced material came from PBMCs. The V and J genes are TRBV10-2 and TRBJ2-1, with 12 positions matching TRBD2. CDR3 coding DNA: TGCGCCAGCACCCCACTAGCGGGGGGCTACAATGAGCAGTTCTTC. It encodes CASTPLAGGYNEQFF.